The 26 T cell receptor beta chains in this list originate from one sample, sequenced in a study of read filtering for tumor transcriptome and immune sequencing. The library was built from around 380 ng RNA with molecular barcoded adaptors for alpha/delta and beta/gamma chains. TCRdb passed the reads through MiXCR, listing each CDR3 protein once. The data hold 45,000 to 55,000 distinct CDR3 sequences, with approximately 12% observed a single time. Sequenced sample: a population of CD138-negative cells sorted from bone marrow. The receptors stem from a donor aged 40 or over with multiple myeloma.

The table lists this clonotype with many counts. V is TRBV7-8 and J is TRBJ2-7; D ambiguous. This CDR3 contains 14 residues. Trimming pared 4 bases from V and 1 base from J, leaving 11 bases between. Germline-derived CDR1 and CDR2 are SGHVS and FQNEAQ. The CDR3 nucleotides read TGTGCCAGCAGCTCATTGATCGGGTCCTACGAGCAGTACTTC. It is translated as CASSSLIGSYEQYF.

Ten or more counts support this clonotype. The chain recombines TRBV19 with TRBJ1-5, with TRBD1 as a possible D gene (5 bases). V gave up 3 bases and J gave up 1 base, with 7 bases separating them. In germline, CDR1 is LNHDA, CDR2 SQIVND (reference sequence). This CDR3 is 14 amino acids long. The CDR3 region has the DNA TGTGCCAGTAGTATCCGGGACAGCAATCAGCCCCAGCATTTT. Its translation is CASSIRDSNQPQHF.

Ten or more counts support this clonotype. The chain joins TRBV20-1 to TRBJ2-7; D is ambiguous. The germline V gene encodes CDR1 DFQATT and CDR2 SNEGSKA (reference sequence). This CDR3 region has 14 residues. The V end was cut by 6 bases, the J end by 4 bases, with 19 bases between. CDR3 residues: CSAVNVDGSYEQYF. The CDR3 DNA follows: TGCAGTGCGGTCAACGTCGACGGCAGTTACGAGCAGTACTTC.

About this clonotype itself: A much larger clone differs from this one at a single base, so this may be a read error. The rearrangement uses TRBV5-1 and TRBJ1-1; 7 bases line up with TRBD1. Germline assignment: CDR1 SGHRS and CDR2 YFSETQ. V was pared by 4 bases and J by 6 bases, with 9 bases of the junction left unmatched. This CDR3 contains 14 residues. CDR3 region: CASSDQGGKAEAFF. The CDR3 DNA sequence: TGCGCCAGCAGCGATCAGGGGGGAAAGGCTGAAGCTTTCTTT.

This clonotype appeared many times. The gene calls are TRBV4-1 and TRBJ2-5; the D gene could be TRBD1 or TRBD2 (6 bases each). This CDR3 is built from 14 residues. CDR1 MGHRA and CDR2 YSYEKL come from the germline V gene. Trimming shortened V by 4 bases and J by 4 bases, and 13 bases separated the two germline ends. The chain's CDR3 is CASSPPGAGETQYF. CDR3 in DNA: TGCGCCAGCAGCCCCCCGGGGGCCGGAGAGACCCAGTACTTC.

This clonotype came up many times. Here the CDR3 reads CASGTRNEQYF. As DNA, the CDR3 is TGTGCCAGCGGTACGAGAAACGAGCAGTACTTC. The V and J genes are TRBV28 and TRBJ2-7; D not certain. Trimming pared 8 bases from V and 5 bases from J, leaving 10 bases between. Germline V CDR1 and CDR2: MDHEN, SYDVKM. This CDR3 has 11 residues.

This clonotype was observed at least ten times. The chain joins TRBV15 to TRBJ2-7, with 10 bases lining up with TRBD2. This CDR3 has 15 amino acids. Trimming removed 0 bases from V and 7 bases from J; junction bases left unmatched: 6. Germline V gene sequence: CDR1 LNHNV, CDR2 YYDKDF (reference sequence). CDR3 coding DNA: TGTGCCACCAGCAGAGAGAGGCTAGCGGGGGAGGAGCAGTACTTC. As protein: CATSRERLAGEEQYF.

This clonotype showed up just once. Since a much larger clone is just one base distant, this may be a read error. As DNA, the CDR3 is TGTGCCAGTAGAAGGGATGGGACAGGGCATCGAGACACCATATATTTT. Its translation is CASRRDGTGHRDTIYF. V and J are TRBV19 and TRBJ1-3; 9 nucleotides match TRBD1. V shed 6 bases, J shed 8 bases, and the junction held 14 bases outside the gene matches. The CDR3 is made up of 16 amino acids. In germline, CDR1 is LNHDA, CDR2 SQIVND (reference sequence).

The chain couples TRBV9 to TRBJ2-2; perhaps TRBD2 as D (5 bases). The V end lost 4 bases, the J end lost 7 bases, and 11 bases lay between the germline ends. CDR3 size: 13 residues. Germline V gene lookup returns CDR1 SGDLS and CDR2 YYNGEE. The CDR3 nucleotides are TGTGCCAGCAGCCCGAGGGTTTACGGGGAGCTGTTTTTT. Its protein is CASSPRVYGELFF. Full variable domain (missing parts from reference TRBV9 and TRBJ2-2): DSGVTQTPKHLITATGQRVTLRCSPRSGDLSVYWYQQSLDQGLQFLIQYYNGEERAKGNILERFSAQQFPDLHSELNLSSLELGDSALYFCASSPRVYGELFFGEGSRLTVL.

This clonotype showed up many times. The chain joins TRBV29-1 to TRBJ2-3; 9 bases align to TRBD1. V trimming: 4 bases; J trimming: 1 base; junction bases outside the gene matches: 9. The germline V gene has CDR1 SQVTM and CDR2 ANQGSEA. This CDR3 is built from 16 residues. The CDR3 here is CSVVRGRDRGTDTQYF. CDR3 sequence (DNA): TGCAGCGTTGTAAGAGGCCGGGACAGGGGCACAGATACGCAGTATTTT.

This clonotype is medium-sized. CDR3 DNA sequence: TGTGCCAGCAGCTTGGGACAAAGCACAGATACGCAGTATTTT. It yields the protein CASSLGQSTDTQYF. The chain carries TRBV7-2 and TRBJ2-3; TRBD1 might be the D (6 bases). V lost 3 bases and J 0 bases, leaving 7 bases between the germline ends. Per the germline V gene, CDR1 is SGHTA and CDR2 is FQGNSA. The length of the CDR3 is 14 residues.

This clonotype was seen repeatedly, ten times or more. The rearrangement uses TRBV3-1 and TRBJ2-1; D is possibly TRBD2 (5 bases). Germline CDR1 LGHDT, CDR2 YNNKEL (reference sequence). Trimming stripped 4 bases from V and 6 bases from J, with 16 bases between. The CDR3 spans 15 residues. This CDR3 reads CASSRKGGSANEQFF. The CDR3, as DNA: TGTGCCAGCAGCCGGAAAGGCGGGTCTGCCAATGAGCAGTTCTTC.

There are many counts of this clonotype. The chain recombines TRBV5-4 with TRBJ2-3; 7 positions match TRBD1. Losses at the gene ends were 4 bases for V and 6 bases for J; bases not matched to a gene: 14. Germline CDR1 and CDR2: SGHNT and YYREEE (reference sequence). This CDR3 has 16 residues. Written as DNA, the CDR3 is TGTGCCAGCAGCAACGAACAGGGGAGTAGGCGGGATACGCAGTATTTT. Translation gives CASSNEQGSRRDTQYF.

This clonotype was seen many times. The chain has TRBV7-2 and TRBJ2-5; 7 nucleotides align to TRBD2. This CDR3 is built from 16 residues. J lost 0 bases, V lost 1 base, and 5 bases had no gene match. Per germline, CDR1 SGHTA and CDR2 FQGNSA. The CDR3 DNA reads TGTGCCAGCAGCTTAGGGCCGGGAGGACACCAAGAGACCCAGTACTTC. Its protein is CASSLGPGGHQETQYF.

This clonotype was picked up many times. CDR3 sequence reads: CATHSAGGNTGELFF. CDR3 DNA: TGTGCCACTCATTCAGCGGGAGGGAACACCGGGGAGCTGTTTTTT. This chain joins TRBV19 and TRBJ2-2; 9 bases are a match to TRBD2. With 10 bases clipped from V and 1 base from J, the junction kept 7 bases outside the gene matches. The CDR3 is 15 amino acids. CDR1 LNHDA and CDR2 SQIVND come from the germline V gene (reference sequence).

This clonotype was counted at least ten times. The chain couples TRBV11-2 to TRBJ1-1; D remains unclear. Between the trimmed V and J ends, which lost 2 bases and 2 bases, there was a span of 6 bases. The CDR3 totals 13 residues. Germline CDR1 and CDR2: SGHAT and FQNNGV. CDR3 in DNA: TGTGCCAGCAGCTTACACGCCAACACTGAAGCTTTCTTT. It translates to CASSLHANTEAFF.

This clonotype was counted many times. V is TRBV7-2 and J is TRBJ2-1, with D tentatively TRBD1 (6 bases). This CDR3 contains 16 residues. V gave up 1 base and J gave up 2 bases, with 12 bases separating them. Germline values: CDR1 SGHTA, CDR2 FQGNSA. The CDR3 region is CASSLGGGAAYNEQFF. In DNA form, the CDR3 reads TGTGCCAGCAGCTTAGGTGGGGGCGCTGCCTACAATGAGCAGTTCTTC.

On this clonotype: One end of the junction is discordant with germline, which a read error may explain. The V call is TRBV12-3 or TRBV12-4, the J call TRBJ2-1; D is possibly TRBD2 (5 bases). The CDR3 runs 15 residues. The CDR3 DNA sequence: TGCGCCAGCAAGATTTTGGGGAGTGGCGGCAATGAGCAGTTCTTC. This sequence encodes CASKILGSGGNEQFF.

This clonotype was recorded at least ten times. V is TRBV28 and J is TRBJ2-5; D is ambiguous. Germline V CDR1 and CDR2: MDHEN, SYDVKM. The CDR3 spans 12 residues. Trimming removed 2 bases at V and 2 bases at J, with 3 bases between. The CDR3 DNA reads TGTGCCAGCAGTTTACTTCAAGAGACCCAGTACTTC. Protein product: CASSLLQETQYF.

This clonotype was found many times. This chain joins TRBV29-1 and TRBJ2-2; D remains ambiguous. The V and J ends lost 6 bases and 1 base respectively, with 15 bases between them. Germline CDR1 is SQVTM and CDR2 is ANQGSEA. The CDR3 covers 15 residues. CDR3 DNA sequence: TGCAGCGTATTGGACGGTAGACAGAACACCGGGGAGCTGTTTTTT. This translates into CSVLDGRQNTGELFF.

This clonotype was picked up many times. One junction end does not reproduce the germline sequence, and a read error may be involved. This chain connects TRBV7-2 to TRBJ2-3, with D possibly TRBD1 on 5 matching bases. This CDR3 comprises 14 residues. Germline assignment: CDR1 SGHTA and CDR2 FQGNSA. The CDR3 sequence is CASRAGIRTDTQYF. As DNA, the CDR3 is TGTGCAAGCAGGGCAGGGATACGCACAGATACGCAGTATTTT.

There are many counts of this clonotype. The chain combines TRBV28 with TRBJ1-5; D is possibly TRBD1 (6 bases). The germline V gene encodes CDR1 MDHEN and CDR2 SYDVKM. V gave up 8 bases and J gave up 7 bases, with 15 bases separating them. The CDR3 totals 13 residues. The CDR3 DNA sequence: TGTGCCAGCTTCTCCAGGGGTTGGCAGCCCCAGCATTTT. Its translation is CASFSRGWQPQHF.

A word on this clonotype: A much larger clone differs by one base, so this may be a read error. V is TRBV29-1 and J is TRBJ2-3; 8 bases map to TRBD2. Germline CDR1 reads SQVTM; CDR2 reads ANQGSEA. This CDR3 region has 13 residues. Trimming took 7 bases from V and 7 from J; bases not matched to a gene: 10. This CDR3 is CSGRTSRRNTQYF. DNA of the CDR3: TGCAGCGGGAGGACTAGCAGGAGGAATACGCAGTATTTT.

This clonotype was picked up many times. This chain connects TRBV19 to TRBJ2-6; TRBD1 is a possible D gene (6 bases). Germline values: CDR1 LNHDA, CDR2 SQIVND (reference sequence). The CDR3 is made up of 16 amino acids. V was clipped by 3 bases and J by 0 bases, with 9 bases between them. The CDR3 DNA follows: TGTGCCAGTAGTATCGGACAGCCCTCTGGGGCCAACGTCCTGACTTTC. This encodes CASSIGQPSGANVLTF.

This clonotype was counted between two and nine times. A much larger clone lies one base from this, so it may be a read error. This chain joins TRBV6-2 or TRBV6-3 and TRBJ2-6, with D maybe TRBD1 (5 bases). The CDR3 is made up of 16 amino acids. From germline, CDR1 is MNHEY and CDR2 SVGEGT. The CDR3 DNA reads TGTGCCAGCAGTTACAGCAGGGTCTCTGGGGCCAACGTCCTGATTTTC. Residues: CASSYSRVSGANVLIF.

This clonotype was observed at least ten times. The chain's CDR3 is CASRAGQNTGELFF. CDR3 coding DNA: TGTGCCAGCAGGGCAGGACAAAACACCGGGGAGCTGTTTTTT. The chain recombines TRBV6-5 with TRBJ2-2; perhaps TRBD1 as D (5 bases). Between the trimmed V and J ends, which lost 6 bases and 2 bases, there was a span of 10 bases. Looked up from germline, CDR1 is MNHEY and CDR2 is SVGAGI. The CDR3 sequence is 14 residues long.